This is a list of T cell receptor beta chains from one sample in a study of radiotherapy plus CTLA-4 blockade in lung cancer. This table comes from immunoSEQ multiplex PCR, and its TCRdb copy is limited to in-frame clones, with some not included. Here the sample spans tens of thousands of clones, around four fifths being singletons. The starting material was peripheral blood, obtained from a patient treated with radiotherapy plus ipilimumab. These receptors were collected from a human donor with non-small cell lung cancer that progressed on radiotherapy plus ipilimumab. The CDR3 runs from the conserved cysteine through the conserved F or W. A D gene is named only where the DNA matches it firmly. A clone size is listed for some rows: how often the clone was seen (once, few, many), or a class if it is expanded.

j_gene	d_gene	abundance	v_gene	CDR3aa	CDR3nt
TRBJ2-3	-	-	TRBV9	CASSVGVGTDTQYF	TGTGCCAGCAGCGTAGGAGTGGGCACAGATACGCAGTATTTT
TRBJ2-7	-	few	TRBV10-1	CASSESVAGQQYF	TGCGCCAGCAGTGAGTCGGTCGCGGGGCAGCAGTACTTC
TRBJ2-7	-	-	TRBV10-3	CAIREGVTYEQYF	TGTGCCATCAGGGAAGGGGTAACCTACGAGCAGTACTTC
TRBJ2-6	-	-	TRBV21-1	CASSFGRDSGANVLTF	TGTGCCAGCAGCTTCGGACGGGACTCTGGGGCCAACGTCCTGACTTTC
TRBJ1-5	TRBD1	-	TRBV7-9	CASSLNGQGAGQPQHF	TGTGCCAGCAGCTTAAATGGACAGGGGGCAGGTCAGCCCCAGCATTTT
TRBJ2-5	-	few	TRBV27	CASKPNQGLVTQYF	TGTGCCAGCAAACCCAATCAGGGGCTGGTGACCCAGTACTTC
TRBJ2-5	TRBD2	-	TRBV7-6	CASSRGGLAGMETQYF	TGTGCCAGCAGCCGAGGGGGACTAGCGGGGATGGAGACCCAGTACTTC
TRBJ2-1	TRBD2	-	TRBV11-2	CASSPPGLAGGIYNEQFF	TGTGCCAGCAGCCCGCCGGGACTAGCGGGGGGCATTTACAATGAGCAGTTCTTC
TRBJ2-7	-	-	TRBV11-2	CASSLAVSYEQYF	TGTGCCAGCAGCTTGGCAGTCTCCTACGAGCAGTACTTC
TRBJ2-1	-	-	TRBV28	CASSLNGARVQQFF	TGTGCCAGCAGTTTAAACGGCGCTCGGGTCCAGCAGTTCTTC
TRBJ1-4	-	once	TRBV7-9	CASSLTLQEKLFF	TGTGCCAGCAGCTTAACCCTCCAGGAAAAACTGTTTTTT
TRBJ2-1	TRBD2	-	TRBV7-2	CASSPWTSGGPFNNEQFF	TGTGCCAGCAGCCCTTGGACTAGCGGGGGACCCTTCAACAATGAGCAGTTCTTC
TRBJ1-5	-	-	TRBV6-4	CASCGVADSNQPQHF	TGTGCCAGCTGTGGCGTGGCGGATAGCAATCAGCCCCAGCATTTT
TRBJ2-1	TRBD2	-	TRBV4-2	CASSQEWRGAYNEQFF	TGTGCCAGCAGCCAAGAATGGCGGGGGGCCTACAATGAGCAGTTCTTC
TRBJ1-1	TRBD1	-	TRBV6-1	CASSERGRGQLEAFF	TGTGCCAGCAGTGAACGGGGCAGGGGGCAACTGGAAGCTTTCTTT
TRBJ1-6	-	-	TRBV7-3	CASRPRGSGNSPLHF	TGTGCCAGCAGGCCTCGGGGGTCTGGTAATTCACCCCTCCACTTT
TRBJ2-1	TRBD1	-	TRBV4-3	CATSRDRAYNEQFF	TGCGCCACCTCCCGGGACAGGGCTTACAATGAGCAGTTCTTC
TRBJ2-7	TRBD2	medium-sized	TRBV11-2	CASSAGGFPSYEQYF	TGTGCCAGCAGCGCGGGAGGGTTCCCTTCCTACGAGCAGTACTTC
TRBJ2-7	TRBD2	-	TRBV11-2	CASSRRLAGSFYEQYF	TGTGCCAGCAGTCGTAGACTAGCGGGGAGTTTCTACGAGCAGTACTTC
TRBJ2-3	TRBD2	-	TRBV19	CASRTGGSTDTQYF	TGTGCCAGTAGGACGGGGGGTAGCACAGATACGCAGTATTTT
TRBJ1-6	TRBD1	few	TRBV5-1	CASSPGQGLGPNSPLHF	TGCGCCAGCAGCCCCGGACAGGGGTTGGGTCCCAATTCACCCCTCCACTTT
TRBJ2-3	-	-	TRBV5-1	CASRPRGVDTDTQYF	TGCGCCAGCAGACCCAGGGGGGTAGACACAGATACGCAGTATTTT
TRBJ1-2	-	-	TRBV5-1	CASSLAGSESGYTF	TGCGCCAGCAGCTTGGCGGGGTCGGAGTCTGGCTACACCTTC
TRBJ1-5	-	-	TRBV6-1	CASSEGRNQPQHF	TGTGCCAGCAGTGAAGGGAGGAATCAGCCCCAGCATTTT
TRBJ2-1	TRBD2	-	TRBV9	CASSKIPSGRYNEQFF	TGTGCCAGCAGCAAGATCCCTAGCGGGAGATACAATGAGCAGTTCTTC
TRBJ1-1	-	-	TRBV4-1	CASSQAGGRVEGEAFF	TGCGCCAGCAGCCAAGCCGGGGGAAGGGTTGAGGGTGAAGCTTTCTTT
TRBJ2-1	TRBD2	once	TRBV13	CASSSPSGGAGNEQFF	TGTGCCAGCAGCTCCCCTAGCGGGGGGGCGGGGAATGAGCAGTTCTTC
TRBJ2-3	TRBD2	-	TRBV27	CASSPALLLAGGQRSTDTQYF	TGTGCCAGCAGTCCAGCTTTGTTACTAGCGGGGGGGCAGCGCAGCACAGATACGCAGTATTTT
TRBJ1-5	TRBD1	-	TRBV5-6	CASSSSGRTGWDQPQHF	TGTGCCAGCAGCTCATCGGGCCGGACAGGGTGGGATCAGCCCCAGCATTTT
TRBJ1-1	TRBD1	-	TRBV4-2	CASSQGGQGMNTEAFF	TGTGCCAGCAGCCAAGGGGGACAGGGAATGAACACTGAAGCTTTCTTT
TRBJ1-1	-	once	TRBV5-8	CASSPNTEAFF	TGTGCCAGCAGCCCAAACACTGAAGCTTTCTTT
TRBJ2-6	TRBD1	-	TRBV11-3	CASSSGTGSSGANVLTF	TGTGCCAGCAGCTCAGGGACAGGCAGCTCTGGGGCCAACGTCCTGACTTTC
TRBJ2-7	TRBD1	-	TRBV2	CASRVPGQGNHEQYF	TGTGCCAGCAGGGTTCCGGGACAGGGAAACCACGAGCAGTACTTC
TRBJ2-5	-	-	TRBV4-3	CASSPWAGETQYF	TGCGCCAGCAGCCCATGGGCGGGAGAGACCCAGTACTTC
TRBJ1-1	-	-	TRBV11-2	CASSLTGNTEAFF	TGTGCCAGCAGCTTAACAGGGAACACTGAAGCTTTCTTT
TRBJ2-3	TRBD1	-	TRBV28	CASSHGQAPDTQYF	TGTGCCAGCAGTCACGGACAGGCCCCAGATACGCAGTATTTT
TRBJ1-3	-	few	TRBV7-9	CASSLSFRGRSGNTIYF	TGTGCCAGCAGCCTCTCTTTCCGAGGGAGGTCCGGAAACACCATATATTTT
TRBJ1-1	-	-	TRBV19	CASQYTGWVNTEAFF	TGTGCCAGTCAGTACACAGGGTGGGTGAACACTGAAGCTTTCTTT
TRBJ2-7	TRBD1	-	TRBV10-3	CAISGGQGADEQYF	TGTGCCATCAGTGGGGGACAGGGCGCGGACGAGCAGTACTTC
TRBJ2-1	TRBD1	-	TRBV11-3	CASSPPGTDNEQFF	TGTGCCAGCAGCCCACCCGGGACAGACAATGAGCAGTTCTTC
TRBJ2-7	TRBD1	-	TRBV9	CASSETGTAYEQYF	TGTGCCAGCAGCGAAACCGGGACAGCTTACGAGCAGTACTTC
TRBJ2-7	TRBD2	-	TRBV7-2	CASSLAPEGRGGYYEQYF	TGTGCCAGCAGCTTAGCCCCCGAAGGGCGGGGGGGATATTACGAGCAGTACTTC
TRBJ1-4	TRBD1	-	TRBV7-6	CASSPGTGSNEKLFF	TGTGCCAGCAGTCCAGGGACAGGCTCTAATGAAAAACTGTTTTTT
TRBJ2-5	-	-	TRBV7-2	CASSFRPGGTVETQYF	TGTGCCAGCAGCTTTAGACCAGGGGGGACGGTTGAGACCCAGTACTTC
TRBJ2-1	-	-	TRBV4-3	CASSPDPGSGEQFF	TGCGCCAGCAGCCCGGACCCAGGGTCAGGTGAGCAGTTCTTC
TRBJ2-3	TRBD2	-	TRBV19	CASTKAGGPSTDTQYF	TGTGCCAGTACTAAAGCGGGGGGGCCGTCGACAGATACGCAGTATTTT
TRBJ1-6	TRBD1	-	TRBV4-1	CASSHPGTGRRASPLHF	TGCGCCAGCAGCCACCCCGGGACAGGGCGCCGGGCTTCACCCCTCCACTTT
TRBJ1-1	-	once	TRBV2	CASSTADTEAFF	TGTGCCAGCAGCACAGCAGACACTGAAGCTTTCTTT
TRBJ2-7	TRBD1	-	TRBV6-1	CASSEAGRGLYEQYF	TGTGCCAGCAGTGAGGCGGGCAGGGGGCTGTACGAGCAGTACTTC
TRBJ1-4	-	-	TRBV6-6	CASSPKRGWEKLFF	TGTGCCAGCAGCCCGAAGAGGGGGTGGGAAAAACTGTTTTTT